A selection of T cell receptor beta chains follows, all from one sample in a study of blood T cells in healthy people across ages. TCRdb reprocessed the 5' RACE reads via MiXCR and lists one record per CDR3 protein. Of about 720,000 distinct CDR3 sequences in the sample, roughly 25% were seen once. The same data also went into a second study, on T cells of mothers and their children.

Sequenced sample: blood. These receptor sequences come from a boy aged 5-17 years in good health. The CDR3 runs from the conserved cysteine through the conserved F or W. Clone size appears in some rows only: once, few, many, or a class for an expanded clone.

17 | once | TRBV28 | CASSSPGQLLGVYEQYF
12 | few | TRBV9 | CASSGETGEQFF
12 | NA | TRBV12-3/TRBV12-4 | CASSSRDRAEYF
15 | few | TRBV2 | CASIEDGGGNTEAFF
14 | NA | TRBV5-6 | CASSLALLGETQYF
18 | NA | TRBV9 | CASSINRGRYYGANVLTF
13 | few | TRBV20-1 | CSAHLGSNQPQHF
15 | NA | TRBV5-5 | CASSLWAGPDYEQYF
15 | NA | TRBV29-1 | CSVWGAGQNVETQYF
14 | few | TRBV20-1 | CSVSGTGGGYGYTF
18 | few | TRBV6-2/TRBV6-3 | CASSSPTAGTARYSEQFF
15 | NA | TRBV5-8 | CASSLRQGRNSPLHF
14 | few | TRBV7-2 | CASSLGSGSQPQHF
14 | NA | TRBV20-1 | CSARVRAREEKLFF
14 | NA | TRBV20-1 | CSARDQTGSREQYF
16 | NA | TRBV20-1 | CSASLLASGGTDTQYF
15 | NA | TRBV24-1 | CATSDTGQPQGTQYF
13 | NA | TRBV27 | CASGQRRYYEQYF
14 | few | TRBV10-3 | CAISLSGLDQPQHF
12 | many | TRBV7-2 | CASSLGLPPQHF
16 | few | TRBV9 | CASSVATNPAGDTQYF
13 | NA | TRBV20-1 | CSARGQGSNIQYF
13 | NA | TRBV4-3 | CASSQDRGVEQYF
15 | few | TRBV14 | CASSQETAANYGYTF
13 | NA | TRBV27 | CASSFQVYTEAFF
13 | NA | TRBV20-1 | CSARGTRTDTQYF
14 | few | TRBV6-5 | CASSRQILDEKLFF
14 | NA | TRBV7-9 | CASSLPPSGEKLFF
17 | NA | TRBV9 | CASSVYHSGGPTNEQFF
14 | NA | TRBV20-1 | CSARELYSNQPQHF
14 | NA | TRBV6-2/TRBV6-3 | CASSYGDRGETQYF
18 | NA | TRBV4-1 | CASSHPAAGGSGANVLTF
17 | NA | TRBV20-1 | CSATELVRTSGTYEQYF
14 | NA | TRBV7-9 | CASSTSQGLYGYTF
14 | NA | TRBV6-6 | CASSYLSGGYEQYF
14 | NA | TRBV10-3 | CAISEVNREGEQYF
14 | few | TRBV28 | CASSSHLNTGELFF
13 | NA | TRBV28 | CAIAGTEFYEQYF
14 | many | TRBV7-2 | CASSFYRAGDTQYF
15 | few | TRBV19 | CASSLQGAANQPQHF
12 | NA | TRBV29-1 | CSVPDPPNEQFF
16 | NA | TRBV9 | CASSVAPGRTNTEAFF
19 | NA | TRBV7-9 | CASSDLGGTGGALNHGYTF
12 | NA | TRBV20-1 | CSAGIGSYEQYF
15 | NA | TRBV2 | CASSDQGLEGETQYF
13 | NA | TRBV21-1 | CASPLTVAFEQYF